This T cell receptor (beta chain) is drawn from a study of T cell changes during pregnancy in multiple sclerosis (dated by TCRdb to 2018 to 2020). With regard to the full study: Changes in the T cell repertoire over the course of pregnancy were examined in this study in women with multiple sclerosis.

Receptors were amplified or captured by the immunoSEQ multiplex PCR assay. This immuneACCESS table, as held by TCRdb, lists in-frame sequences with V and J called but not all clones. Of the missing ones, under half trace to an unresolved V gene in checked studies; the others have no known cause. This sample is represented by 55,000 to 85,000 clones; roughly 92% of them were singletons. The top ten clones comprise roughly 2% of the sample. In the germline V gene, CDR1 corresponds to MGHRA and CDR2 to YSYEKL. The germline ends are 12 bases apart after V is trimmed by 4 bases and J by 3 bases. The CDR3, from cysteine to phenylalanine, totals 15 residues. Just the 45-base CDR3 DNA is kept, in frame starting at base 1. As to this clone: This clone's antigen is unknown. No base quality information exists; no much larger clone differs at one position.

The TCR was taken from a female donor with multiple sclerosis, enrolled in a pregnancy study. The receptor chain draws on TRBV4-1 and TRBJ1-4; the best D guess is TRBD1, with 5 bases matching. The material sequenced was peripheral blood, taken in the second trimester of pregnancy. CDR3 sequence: CASSPFGGANEKLFF. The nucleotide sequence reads TGCGCCAGCAGCCCCTTTGGGGGGGCTAATGAAAAACTGTTTTTT.